This T cell receptor (beta chain) was captured in a study of technical replicates of blood from several donors. This CDR3 contains 16 residues. Germline V gives CDR1 MNHNY, CDR2 SVGAGI (reference sequence). The J segment lost 3 bases and the V segment lost 2 bases, leaving 4 bases of the junction unmatched. The repertoire was sequenced with immunoSEQ multiplex PCR; TCRdb's copy has only in-frame clones and lacks some. The sample has about 13,000 clones, 80% to 90% seen once. Material for sequencing was PBMCs. This TCR was sampled from a human donor in good health. The rearrangement joins TRBV6-6 to TRBJ1-4; 9 bases are a match to TRBD1. The CDR3 loop reads CASSYRTGAANEKLFF. CDR3 nucleotides: TGTGCCAGCAGTTACAGGACAGGGGCGGCTAATGAAAAACTGTTTTTT.